A single sample is the source of the 20 T cell receptor beta chains below, sequenced in a study of Graves' ophthalmopathy and Graves' hyperthyroidism (dated by TCRdb to the late 2010s). Sequencing used an Illumina HiSeq 2000. For repertoire sequencing, the TCR beta CDR3 regions were amplified from RNA transcripts. The first round was an RT-PCR using HTBI primers with the Qiagen OneStep RT-PCR kit, and this first round was followed by a second-round multiplex PCR, then size selection and purification. TCRdb handled the public reads itself, with Q25 trimming in fastp and clone calling in MiXCR, and kept productive beta chains. Entries are consolidated by CDR3 protein sequence, retaining the most common genes and DNA. The sample table shows a few hundred thousand distinct CDR3 sequences, and 39% are seen once. In total, the top ten clones hold roughly 4% of the sample. Source material: peripheral blood or thyroid tissue (not recorded which). Receptors originate from an adult man with Graves' hyperthyroidism.

This clonotype was seen ten or more times. The chain has TRBV9 and TRBJ2-7, with D unclear. Trimming left V 0 bases short and J 1 base short, with 8 bases between. CDR1 and CDR2 from the germline V gene are SGDLS and YYNGEE. The length of the CDR3 is 14 residues. The CDR3 protein is CASSVDVGSYEQYF. CDR3 DNA sequence: TGTGCCAGCAGCGTAGATGTCGGTTCCTACGAGCAGTACTTC.

The V call is TRBV10-1, the J call TRBJ2-7; D is unresolved. The CDR3 loop spans 13 amino acids. V was trimmed by 5 bases and J by 0 bases, leaving 8 bases between them. Germline V gene data show CDR1 as WNHNN and CDR2 as SYGVQD (reference sequence). The CDR3 sequence: CASSKTTSYEQYF. CDR3 in DNA: TGCGCCAGCAGTAAAACTACCTCCTACGAGCAGTACTTC.

This clonotype appeared many times. V gene TRBV4-2 combines with J gene TRBJ1-2; a possible D gene is TRBD1 (6 bases). The CDR3 contains 15 residues. Germline V CDR1 and CDR2: LGHNA, YNFKEQ. Trimming removed 1 base at V and 1 base at J, with 10 bases between. CDR3 region: CASSQGDTLNYGYTF. In nucleotides, the CDR3 is TGTGCCAGCAGCCAAGGGGACACGCTTAACTATGGCTACACCTTC.

V and J are TRBV19 and TRBJ2-3; D not certain. The CDR3 is made up of 13 amino acids. The ends were cut back, 8 bases at V and 10 bases at J, with 19 bases in the middle. Germline V CDR1 and CDR2: LNHDA, SQIVND (reference sequence). DNA of the CDR3: TGTGCCAGTGTCGAATCCCGTGTGGATGCGCAGTATTTT. Protein product: CASVESRVDAQYF.

This clonotype was detected ten times or more. J is TRBJ1-2 and V is TRBV6-1, with a weak D call TRBD1 (5 bases). Per germline, CDR1 MNHNS and CDR2 SASEGT. The CDR3 is 15 amino acids. The V gene lost 1 base and the J gene lost 2 bases, with 11 bases spanning the gap. In DNA, the CDR3 is TGTGCCAGCAGTGAAGACTGGAGACAGAACTATGGCTACACCTTC. Residues: CASSEDWRQNYGYTF.

This clonotype showed up just once. The J gene is TRBJ1-4, the V gene TRBV6-1; a possible D gene is TRBD1 (5 bases). Germline loops: CDR1 MNHNS, CDR2 SASEGT. V was clipped by 4 bases and J by 8 bases, with 14 bases between them. CDR3 length: 14 amino acids. CDR3 bases: TGTGCCAGCAGTGTTTCGGTGGGGGACGAAAAACTGTTTTTT. It encodes CASSVSVGDEKLFF.

As regards this clonotype: This clone may be a read error of a much larger clone one base away. This chain connects TRBV4-1 to TRBJ1-2; D ambiguous. Per the germline V gene, CDR1 is MGHRA and CDR2 is YSYEKL. The CDR3 has 15 residues. In DNA form, the CDR3 reads TGCGCCAGCAGCCAAGGGTCCGCAGGCGGCTATGGCTGCACCTTC. Translating gives CASSQGSAGGYGCTF.

This clonotype appeared once. A much larger clone differs from this one at a single base, so this may be a read error. The CDR3 nucleotides are TGCAGCGTATCGACAGGGAGTTGGGAGCAGTTCTTC. This sequence encodes CSVSTGSWEQFF. The chain links TRBV29-1 to TRBJ2-1; TRBD1 agrees at 7 bases. V shed 6 bases, J shed 10 bases, and the junction held 9 bases outside the gene matches. CDR1 is SQVTM, CDR2 ANQGSEA, per germline. The CDR3 runs 12 residues.

This clonotype was detected many times. V and J are TRBV7-8 and TRBJ2-2; D is undetermined. Germline values: CDR1 SGHVS, CDR2 FQNEAQ. CDR3 length: 15 amino acids. Between the trimmed V and J ends, which lost 6 bases and 1 base, there was a span of 12 bases. DNA for the CDR3: TGTGCCAGCAGAAAAGGCACCGTGAACACCGGGGAGCTGTTTTTT. Its translation: CASRKGTVNTGELFF.

The chain recombines TRBV27 with TRBJ1-6; D ambiguous. Per the germline V gene, CDR1 is MNHEY and CDR2 is SMNVEV (reference sequence). V was clipped by 0 bases and J by 9 bases, with 12 bases between them. The CDR3 contains 15 residues. The CDR3 reads CASSLSFRASSPLHF. DNA of the CDR3: TGTGCCAGCAGTTTATCGTTCAGAGCAAGTTCACCCCTCCACTTT.

V and J are TRBV3-1 and TRBJ2-7; TRBD1 matches at 7 bases. The germline CDR1 and CDR2 sequences are LGHDT and YNNKEL (reference sequence). The CDR3 is 14 amino acids. Trimming cost V 1 base and J 9 bases; bases outside gene matches: 9. CDR3 region: CASSQGGDSGLQYF. CDR3 sequence (DNA): TGTGCCAGCAGCCAAGGAGGGGACAGCGGCTTGCAGTACTTC.

The rearrangement joins TRBV29-1 to TRBJ1-6; TRBD1 agrees at 7 bases. The CDR3 totals 14 residues. CDR1 and CDR2 (germline): SQVTM, ANQGSEA. CDR3 sequence: CSLGRTGLGSPLHF. CDR3 nucleotides: TGCAGTTTAGGACGGACAGGCCTAGGTTCACCCCTCCACTTT.

The chain couples TRBV20-1 to TRBJ2-3, with TRBD2 as a possible D gene (5 bases). This CDR3 has 15 amino acids. Between the trimmed V and J ends, which lost 3 bases and 0 bases, there was a span of 13 bases. CDR1 DFQATT and CDR2 SNEGSKA come from the germline V gene (reference sequence). The CDR3 region has the DNA TGCAGTGCTAGCCCCGGGGTTCATAGCACAGATACGCAGTATTTT. Translated, it gives CSASPGVHSTDTQYF.

This clonotype appeared a few times. V is TRBV4-2 and J is TRBJ2-3; TRBD2 might be the D (6 bases). The CDR3 consists of 15 residues. The V gene lost 1 base and the J gene lost 5 bases, with 13 bases spanning the gap. Germline CDR1 LGHNA, CDR2 YNFKEQ. The CDR3 protein is CASSQGLRRGDTQYF. As DNA, the CDR3 is TGTGCCAGCAGCCAAGGGCTTCGGCGGGGAGATACGCAGTATTTT.

J is TRBJ1-1 and V is TRBV5-1, with 10 bases that match TRBD1. The CDR3 consists of 14 residues. Germline V CDR1 and CDR2: SGHRS, YFSETQ. J lost 4 bases, V lost 4 bases, and 4 bases had no gene match. This chain's CDR3 is CASSGWTGGTEAFF. CDR3 sequence (DNA): TGCGCCAGCAGCGGATGGACAGGGGGCACTGAAGCTTTCTTT.

This clonotype occurred many times. The chain links TRBV29-1 to TRBJ2-7; tentative D call: TRBD2 (5 bases). With 2 bases removed from V and 3 bases from J, the gap between germline ends came to 11 bases. CDR1 and CDR2 from the germline V gene are SQVTM and ANQGSEA. This CDR3 region has 13 residues. In nucleotides, the CDR3 is TGCAGCGTTGAAACTAGTTCCCACTACGAGCAGTACTTC. Translation gives CSVETSSHYEQYF.

This rearrangement joins TRBV20-1 to TRBJ2-7; D unresolved. The germline CDR1 and CDR2 sequences are DFQATT and SNEGSKA (reference sequence). There are 12 residues in the CDR3. V lost 1 base and J lost 3, with 7 bases in between. The CDR3 region has the DNA TGCAGTGCTAGAGTGCAAGGCTACGAGCAGTACTTC. Its protein is CSARVQGYEQYF.

This CDR3 is CASSGGGGQGETQYF. In DNA, the CDR3 is TGTGCCAGCAGCGGGGGAGGTGGGCAGGGAGAGACCCAGTACTTC. V and J are TRBV7-4 and TRBJ2-5, with D possibly TRBD2 on 6 matching bases. Germline loops: CDR1 SGHVT, CDR2 SQSDAQ. The CDR3 runs 15 residues. Trimming took 5 bases from V and 4 from J, leaving 17 bases between them.

Many counts were recorded for this clonotype. This rearrangement joins TRBV5-1 to TRBJ2-7, with D tentatively TRBD1 (6 bases). The CDR3 runs to 14 residues. Germline V CDR1 and CDR2: SGHRS, YFSETQ. V shed 4 bases and J shed 4 bases, with 15 bases lying between them. CDR3 bases: TGCGCCAGCAGCCCCGACAGGAACACTTACGAGCAGTACTTC. It codes for CASSPDRNTYEQYF. The full variable domain, rest sourced from reference TRBV5-1 and TRBJ2-7, is KAGVTQTPRYLIKTRGQQVTLSCSPISGHRSVSWYQQTPGQGLQFLFEYFSETQRNKGNFPGRFSGRQFSNSRSEMNVSTLELGDSALYLCASSPDRNTYEQYFGPGTRLTVT.

The rearrangement joins TRBV7-9 to TRBJ2-6; TRBD1 might be the D (5 bases). The CDR3 is 17 amino acids. Germline lookup yields CDR1 SEHNR and CDR2 FQNEAQ (reference sequence). V gave up 2 bases and J gave up 0 bases, with 11 bases separating them. CDR3 residues: CASSLKGRLSGANVLTF. CDR3 DNA: TGTGCCAGCAGCTTAAAGGGGCGTCTCTCTGGGGCCAACGTCCTGACTTTC.